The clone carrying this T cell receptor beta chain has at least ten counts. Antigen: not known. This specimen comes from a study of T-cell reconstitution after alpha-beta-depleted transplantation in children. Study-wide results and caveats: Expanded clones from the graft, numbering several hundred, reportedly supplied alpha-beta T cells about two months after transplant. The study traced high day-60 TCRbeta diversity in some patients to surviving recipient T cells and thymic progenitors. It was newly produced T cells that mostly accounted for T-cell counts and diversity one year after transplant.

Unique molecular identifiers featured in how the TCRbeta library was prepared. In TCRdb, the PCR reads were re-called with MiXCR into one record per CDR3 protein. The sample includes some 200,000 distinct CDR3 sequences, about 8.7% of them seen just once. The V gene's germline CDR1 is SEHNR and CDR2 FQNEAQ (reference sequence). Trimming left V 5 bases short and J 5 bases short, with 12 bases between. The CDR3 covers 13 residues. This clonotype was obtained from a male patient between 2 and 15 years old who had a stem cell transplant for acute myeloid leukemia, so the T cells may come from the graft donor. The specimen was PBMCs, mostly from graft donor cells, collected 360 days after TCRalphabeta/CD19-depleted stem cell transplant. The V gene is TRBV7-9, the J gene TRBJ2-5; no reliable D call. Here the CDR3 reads CASSRQALETQYF. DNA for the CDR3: TGTGCCAGCAGCCGGCAGGCTTTGGAGACCCAGTACTTC.